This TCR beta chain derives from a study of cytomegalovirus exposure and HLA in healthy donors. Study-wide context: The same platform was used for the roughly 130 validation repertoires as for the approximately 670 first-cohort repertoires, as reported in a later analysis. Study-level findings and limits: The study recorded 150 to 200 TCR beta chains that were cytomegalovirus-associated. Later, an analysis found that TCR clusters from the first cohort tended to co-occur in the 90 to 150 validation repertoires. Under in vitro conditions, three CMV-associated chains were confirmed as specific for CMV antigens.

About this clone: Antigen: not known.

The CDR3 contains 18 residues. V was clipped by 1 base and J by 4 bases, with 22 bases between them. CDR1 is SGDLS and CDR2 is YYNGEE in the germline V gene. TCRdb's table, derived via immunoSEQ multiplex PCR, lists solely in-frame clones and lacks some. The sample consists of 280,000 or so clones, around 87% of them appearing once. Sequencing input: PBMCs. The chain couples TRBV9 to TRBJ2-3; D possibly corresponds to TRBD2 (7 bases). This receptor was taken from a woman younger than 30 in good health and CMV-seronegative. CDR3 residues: CASSVSFLARGAPDTQYF. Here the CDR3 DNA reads TGTGCCAGCAGCGTATCCTTCTTGGCTCGGGGGGCGCCAGATACGCAGTATTTT. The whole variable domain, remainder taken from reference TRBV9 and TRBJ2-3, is DSGVTQTPKHLITATGQRVTLRCSPRSGDLSVYWYQQSLDQGLQFLIQYYNGEERAKGNILERFSAQQFPDLHSELNLSSLELGDSALYFCASSVSFLARGAPDTQYFGPGTRLTVL.